Each of the 20 T cell receptor beta chains below was sequenced from the same sample in a study of metastatic and nonmetastatic thyroid tumors. Nobody among the patients had been given any treatment before thyroid surgery. TCRdb re-called clones from the PCR reads using MiXCR. The sample lists over 10,000 clones, approximately 35% occurring once. Material for sequencing was tumor tissue. These receptors all stem from a female donor with papillary thyroid cancer or a benign thyroid nodule (not recorded which). Some clones in this sample may be carry-over from other donors' samples.

With regard to this clone: The junction departs from the called germline gene at one end, perhaps through a read error. The chain has TRBV11-2 and TRBJ1-2, with TRBD1 matching 7 bases. The CDR3 is 16 residues long. The germline V gene encodes CDR1 SGHAT and CDR2 FQNNGV. CDR3 region: CASSLDWQGGNYVYTF. DNA of the CDR3: TGTGCCAGCAGCTTAGATTGGCAGGGGGGTAACTATGTCTACACCTTC.

This chain links TRBV20-1 with TRBJ2-1; the match to TRBD2 covers 8 bases. This CDR3 has 14 residues. J lost 4 bases, V lost 5 bases, and 7 bases had no gene match. Looked up from germline, CDR1 is DFQATT and CDR2 is SNEGSKA (reference sequence). CDR3 DNA sequence: TGCAGTGCTCGACTAGCGTGGGCTTACAATGAGCAGTTCTTC. Protein product: CSARLAWAYNEQFF.

This clone was recorded at least ten times. The chain carries TRBV5-6 and TRBJ1-3; D ambiguous. The CDR3 loop spans 15 amino acids. Looked up from germline, CDR1 is SGHDT and CDR2 is YYEEEE. With 4 bases removed from V and 4 bases from J, the gap between germline ends came to 15 bases. This chain's CDR3 is CASSAYLRHGNTIYF. The DNA of the CDR3 is TGTGCCAGCAGCGCGTATCTGAGGCACGGAAACACCATATATTTT.

This chain joins TRBV20-1 and TRBJ2-1; TRBD2 agrees at 9 bases. V gave up 7 bases and J gave up 6 bases; unmatched junction bases: 7. CDR3 length equals 13 residues. Germline V CDR1 and CDR2: DFQATT, SNEGSKA (reference sequence). CDR3 in DNA: TGCAGTGGAGGTAGCGGGGGATGCAATGAGCAGTTCTTC. It translates to CSGGSGGCNEQFF.

This clone is medium-sized in the sample. This chain uses TRBV4-2 with TRBJ2-3; no clear D gene. The V gene lost 3 bases and the J gene lost 0 bases, with 7 bases spanning the gap. Germline CDR1 LGHNA, CDR2 YNFKEQ. There are 14 residues in the CDR3. The CDR3 DNA reads TGTGCCAGCAGCCATCCCGCTAGCACAGATACGCAGTATTTT. Protein: CASSHPASTDTQYF.

DNA for the CDR3: TGTGCCAGCAGTGAGGGGACCTACGAGCAGTACTTC. Protein product: CASSEGTYEQYF. The genes are TRBV2 and TRBJ2-7; D remains ambiguous. Trimming left V 3 bases short and J 2 bases short, with 5 bases between. This CDR3 region has 12 residues. CDR1 is SNHLY, CDR2 FYNNEI, per germline.

The table lists this clone with many counts. J is TRBJ2-2 and V is TRBV4-2, with unresolved D. Between the trimmed V and J ends, which lost 0 bases and 6 bases, there was a span of 14 bases. CDR1 and CDR2 (germline): LGHNA, YNFKEQ. The CDR3 length is 16 residues. The chain's CDR3 is CASSQDLNLVAGELFF. DNA of the CDR3: TGTGCCAGCAGCCAAGACCTTAATCTAGTTGCCGGGGAGCTGTTTTTT.

The V and J genes are TRBV20-1 and TRBJ2-3; 10 bases match TRBD1. The germline gives CDR1 DFQATT, CDR2 SNEGSKA (reference sequence). The J segment lost 4 bases and the V segment lost 0 bases, leaving 1 base of the junction unmatched. The CDR3 is 14 amino acids. CDR3 residues: CSAREGTGADTQYF. CDR3 nucleotides: TGCAGTGCTAGAGAGGGGACAGGGGCAGATACGCAGTATTTT.

Within the sample, this clone is large (0.1 to 1%). The chain joins TRBV6-1 to TRBJ1-1; TRBD1 is a possible D gene (5 bases). CDR1 is MNHNS, CDR2 SASEGT, per germline. The V gene lost 6 bases and the J gene lost 0 bases, with 14 bases spanning the gap. This CDR3 region has 15 residues. The CDR3 spells CASRGGTVVNTEAFF. DNA for the CDR3: TGTGCCAGCAGGGGGGGGACGGTGGTGAACACTGAAGCTTTCTTT.

Ten or more counts support this clone. V gene TRBV7-2 combines with J gene TRBJ2-5; TRBD2 matches 8 bases. CDR3 length: 17 amino acids. Per the germline V gene, CDR1 is SGHTA and CDR2 is FQGNSA. The V gene end was trimmed by 5 bases and the J gene end by 4 bases; junction bases not matched to a gene: 15. CDR3 in DNA: TGTGCCAGCAGCGCCGATCGGGGCGGGGGGCGCCGAGAGACCCAGTACTTC. It is translated as CASSADRGGGRRETQYF. The full variable domain, with the rest looked up from reference TRBV7-2 and TRBJ2-5, is GAGVSQSPSNKVTEKGKDVELRCDPISGHTALYWYRQSLGQGLEFLIYFQGNSAPDKSGLPSDRFSAERTGGSVSTLTIQRTQQEDSAVYLCASSADRGGGRRETQYFGPGTRLLVL.

The chain recombines TRBV2 with TRBJ2-1; weak D call: TRBD2 (6 bases). The CDR3 totals 17 residues. Germline loops: CDR1 SNHLY, CDR2 FYNNEI. Trimming left V 6 bases short and J 2 bases short, with 20 bases between. For the CDR3, the DNA is TGTGCCAGCAGAGGGGCTAGCGTGAGCCTGGCCTACAATGAGCAGTTCTTC. Amino acids: CASRGASVSLAYNEQFF.

Of note for this clone: A junction boundary mismatches the germline segment, possibly from a read error. The same CDR3 can be traced to other DNA sequences in this sample. The rearrangement uses TRBV9 and TRBJ2-3; no reliable D call. Germline assignment: CDR1 SGDLS and CDR2 YYNGEE. This CDR3 region has 14 residues. The DNA for the CDR3 is TGTGCCAGCAGCGTCGGCGGAGCACAAGATACGCAATATTTT. Residues: CASSVGGAQDTQYF.

This clone has just one count. The V and J genes are TRBV11-3 and TRBJ2-7; 7 nucleotides align to TRBD2. Trimming at V came to 5 bases and at J to 4 bases, leaving 11 bases not matched to a gene. The germline CDR1 and CDR2 sequences are SGHNT and YENEEA. The CDR3 is 15 residues long. The CDR3 loop is CASSPSGLCGYEQYF. DNA for the CDR3: TGTGCCAGCAGCCCTAGCGGTCTTTGTGGTTACGAGCAGTACTTC.

This clone has just a few counts. V and J are TRBV25-1 and TRBJ1-2; D remains unclear. Trimming cost V 0 bases and J 2 bases, with 7 bases left between them. CDR3 size: 14 residues. Germline loops: CDR1 MGHDK, CDR2 SYGVNS. DNA of the CDR3: TGTGCCAGCAGTGAATACGGTCGAAACTATGGCTACACCTTC. It specifies CASSEYGRNYGYTF.

A note on this clone: A junction end diverges from the germline sequence, so it may reflect a read error. The V call is TRBV4-1, the J call TRBJ2-7, with D perhaps being TRBD1 or TRBD2 (5 bases each). CDR1 is MGHRA and CDR2 is YSYEKL in the germline V gene. The CDR3 covers 14 residues. The CDR3 coding sequence is TGTGCCAGCAGCACCCGGGACGACTCCTACGAGCAGTACTTC. Its translation is CASSTRDDSYEQYF.

This clone counts as large (0.1 to 1%). The V call is TRBV5-8, the J call TRBJ1-2; D remains unclear. V shed 1 base and J shed 0 bases, with 10 bases lying between them. CDR1 and CDR2 (germline): SGHTS, YDEGEE. The length of the CDR3 is 15 residues. CDR3 in DNA: TGTGCCAGCAGCTTGTCCACAGAAGCTAACTATGGCTACACCTTC. It yields the protein CASSLSTEANYGYTF. Using reference TRBV5-8 and TRBJ1-2 for the parts outside the CDR3, the full variable domain is EAGVTQSPTHLIKTRGQQATLRCSPISGHTSVYWYQQALGLGLQFLLWYDEGEERNRGNFPPRFSGRQFPNYSSELNVNALELEDSALYLCASSLSTEANYGYTFGSGTRLTVV.

This sequence joins TRBV12-3 or TRBV12-4 and TRBJ1-4, with D perhaps matching TRBD1 (6 bases). The CDR3 totals 16 residues. Trimming pared 5 bases from V and 4 bases from J, leaving 17 bases between. The CDR3 sequence is CASSTPNRDLNEKLFF. DNA for the CDR3: TGTGCCAGCAGTACCCCCAACAGGGATCTTAATGAAAAACTGTTTTTT.

This clone was seen repeatedly, ten times or more. This chain connects TRBV20-1 to TRBJ2-5, with a weak D call TRBD2 (7 bases). CDR3 length equals 15 residues. Trimming took 0 bases from V and 5 from J, leaving 16 bases between them. CDR1 and CDR2 from the germline V gene are DFQATT and SNEGSKA (reference sequence). The CDR3 nucleotides are TGCAGTGCTAGAGAAGGGGCGGGGGCTGAGGAGACCCAGTACTTC. Its protein is CSAREGAGAEETQYF.

The V gene is TRBV7-8, the J gene TRBJ2-5; D unclear. Trimming shortened V by 6 bases and J by 2 bases, and 16 bases separated the two germline ends. This CDR3 comprises 15 residues. Germline lookup yields CDR1 SGHVS and CDR2 FQNEAQ. CDR3 in amino acids: CASRPRTTHQETQYF. The CDR3 region has the DNA TGTGCCAGCAGACCAAGAACTACGCATCAAGAGACCCAGTACTTC.

This clone is deemed medium-sized. The rearrangement links TRBV5-5 to TRBJ2-5, with 8 bases fitting TRBD2. Looked up from germline, CDR1 is SGHKS and CDR2 is YYEKEE (reference sequence). Germline trimming cut 0 bases from V and 5 bases from J; bases unmatched to any gene: 6. This CDR3 region has 15 residues. The CDR3 loop is CASSLVGTGGETQYF. CDR3 sequence (DNA): TGTGCCAGCAGCTTGGTGGGCACGGGAGGGGAGACCCAGTACTTC.